Below are 23 T cell receptor beta chains sequenced from a single sample in a study of identical twins. TCRdb fed the 5' RACE reads into MiXCR, producing one record per CDR3 protein. The sample shows hundreds of thousands of distinct CDR3 sequences, roughly 9.7% of them seen only once. The sample was also reused in another study, on yellow fever vaccine responses in identical twins.

Sequencing was performed on CD8+ T cells sorted from blood. The source of these receptors is a young woman in good health.

This clonotype was recorded at least ten times. The V call is TRBV12-3 or TRBV12-4, the J call TRBJ1-1, with 7 bases lining up with TRBD1. CDR3 length equals 13 residues. Trimming cost V 1 base and J 4 bases; bases outside gene matches: 0. CDR3 residues: CASSLDRGTEAFF. The CDR3 bases are TGTGCCAGCAGTTTAGACAGGGGCACTGAAGCTTTCTTT.

This clonotype appeared many times. The genes are TRBV29-1 and TRBJ2-5; D possibly corresponds to TRBD1 (5 bases). V was trimmed by 7 bases and J by 2 bases, leaving 17 bases between them. The CDR3 totals 14 residues. Germline assignment: CDR1 SQVTM and CDR2 ANQGSEA. The CDR3 sequence: CSAETWTPQETQYF. The CDR3 DNA is TGCAGCGCCGAAACATGGACACCGCAAGAGACCCAGTACTTC.

This clonotype was counted only a few times. The chain combines TRBV28 with TRBJ2-3; 10 positions agree with TRBD2. The CDR3 extends over 16 amino acids. The V segment lost 3 bases and the J segment 1 base; nucleotides outside the gene matches: 4. The germline CDR1 and CDR2 sequences are MDHEN and SYDVKM. The CDR3 protein is CASSLTGLAGTDTQYF. The CDR3 nucleotides are TGTGCCAGCAGTTTGACAGGACTAGCGGGCACAGATACGCAGTATTTT. Based on the CDR3 plus reference TRBV28 and TRBJ2-3, the full variable domain is DVKVTQSSRYLVKRTGEKVFLECVQDMDHENMFWYRQDPGLGLRLIYFSYDVKMKEKGDIPEGYSVSREKKERFSLILESASTNQTSMYLCASSLTGLAGTDTQYFGPGTRLTVL.

This rearrangement joins TRBV5-5 to TRBJ2-3; unclear D gene. The CDR3 contains 13 residues. Trimming cost V 3 bases and J 2 bases, with 7 bases left between them. Germline lookup yields CDR1 SGHKS and CDR2 YYEKEE (reference sequence). CDR3 nucleotide sequence: TGTGCCAGCAGCTCTGACCCCACAGATACGCAGTATTTT. Translating it yields CASSSDPTDTQYF.

This clonotype turned up a few times. The chain combines TRBV21-1 with TRBJ1-2. TRBV21-1 is classified as a pseudogene. The CDR3 loop spans 11 amino acids. The CDR3 loop is CASNQGYGYTF. In DNA, the CDR3 is TGTGCCAGCAACCAAGGGTATGGCTACACCTTC.

This sequence joins TRBV4-3 and TRBJ2-7; 8 bases are shared with TRBD1. V was pared by 4 bases and J by 7 bases, with 9 bases of the junction left unmatched. CDR1 and CDR2 (germline): LGHNA, YSLEER. CDR3 length: 14 residues. The CDR3 protein is CASSPGQALGEQYF. CDR3 nucleotide sequence: TGCGCCAGCAGCCCGGGACAGGCCCTGGGGGAGCAGTACTTC.

This clonotype was picked up many times. This chain links TRBV12-3 or TRBV12-4 with TRBJ2-4, with D perhaps given as TRBD1 or TRBD2 (6 bases each). This CDR3 is built from 14 residues. Trimming left V 5 bases short and J 6 bases short, with 14 bases between. The CDR3 sequence is CASSTGAPGNIQYF. The CDR3 DNA reads TGTGCCAGCAGTACGGGGGCCCCGGGAAACATTCAGTACTTC.

The chain joins TRBV6-4 to TRBJ2-1; possibly TRBD1 for D (5 bases). The V gene lost 2 bases and the J gene lost 4 bases, with 12 bases spanning the gap. Germline V lookup: CDR1 MRHNA, CDR2 SNTAGT. This CDR3 has 15 amino acids. The CDR3 coding sequence is TGTGCCAGCAGTGACCCGGACAAGTCTTACAATGAGCAGTTCTTC. As protein: CASSDPDKSYNEQFF.

This chain uses TRBV7-8 with TRBJ2-7, with TRBD1 matching 10 bases. Per the germline V gene, CDR1 is SGHVS and CDR2 is FQNEAQ. The CDR3 totals 15 residues. The ends lost 5 bases at V and 6 bases at J; junction bases unmatched: 10. In nucleotides, the CDR3 is TGTGCCAGCAGCCCAGGGACAGGGGTGTGGGGCGAGCAGTACTTC. This codes for CASSPGTGVWGEQYF.

The chain combines TRBV7-8 with TRBJ2-6; D gene uncertain. V dropped 1 base and J dropped 0 bases, with 13 bases sitting between them. CDR1 is SGHVS, CDR2 FQNEAQ, per germline. The length of the CDR3 is 18 residues. The CDR3 DNA reads as TGTGCCAGCAGCTTAGACCCGATGTCCCTCTCTGGGGCCAACGTCCTGACTTTC. The encoded protein is CASSLDPMSLSGANVLTF.

The table lists this clonotype with a few counts. V gene TRBV11-2 combines with J gene TRBJ2-5; D gene ambiguous. The V and J ends lost 5 bases and 5 bases respectively, with 18 bases between them. The CDR3 runs to 15 residues. The germline CDR1 and CDR2 sequences are SGHAT and FQNNGV. The CDR3 bases are TGTGCCAGCAGCCCCTTTCAGAGTGAGGCGGAGACCCAGTACTTC. It codes for CASSPFQSEAETQYF.

This clonotype was seen a handful of times. The chain has TRBV10-3 and TRBJ2-7; either TRBD1 or TRBD2 may supply D (5 bases each). Trimming took off 1 base at V and 8 bases at J, with 6 bases between the two ends. The CDR3 runs to 11 residues. Germline lookup yields CDR1 ENHRY and CDR2 SYGVKD. The CDR3 DNA reads TGTGCCATCAGTGAGTTGGGACAGCAGTACTTC. Its translation: CAISELGQQYF.

This clonotype was found a few times. This chain uses TRBV20-1 with TRBJ2-3; 11 nucleotides align to TRBD2. This CDR3 has 16 residues. The J segment lost 0 bases and the V segment lost 5 bases, leaving 7 bases of the junction unmatched. Looked up from germline, CDR1 is DFQATT and CDR2 is SNEGSKA (reference sequence). The CDR3 DNA is TGCAGTGCTTACCGACTAGCGGGACCTAGCACAGATACGCAGTATTTT. Protein sequence: CSAYRLAGPSTDTQYF.

The rearrangement links TRBV11-2 to TRBJ1-4, with 9 bases identical to TRBD1. CDR1 SGHAT and CDR2 FQNNGV come from the germline V gene. Germline trimming cut 4 bases from V and 8 bases from J; bases unmatched to any gene: 5. This CDR3 region has 14 residues. In DNA form, the CDR3 reads TGTGCCAGCAGCTCACAGGGGGCCTACGAAAAACTGTTTTTT. As protein: CASSSQGAYEKLFF.

This clonotype was observed a few times. J is TRBJ2-4 and V is TRBV7-9, with 9 bases aligning to TRBD1. Germline V gene sequence: CDR1 SEHNR, CDR2 FQNEAQ (reference sequence). J lost 8 bases, V lost 5 bases, and 13 bases had no gene match. The CDR3 totals 16 residues. In DNA form, the CDR3 reads TGTGCCAGCAGCCTGAAACCGGGACAGGGTTTAGACATTCAGTACTTC. This encodes CASSLKPGQGLDIQYF.

This clonotype was counted only a few times. This chain connects TRBV27 to TRBJ2-3; TRBD2 matches 14 bases. The CDR3 has 19 amino acids. With V trimmed by 5 bases and J by 2 bases, 12 bases remained unmatched. Germline V gene sequence: CDR1 MNHEY, CDR2 SMNVEV (reference sequence). CDR3 sequence: CASSPLLGLAGDNTDTQYF. The CDR3 region has the DNA TGTGCCAGCAGTCCGCTCCTGGGACTAGCGGGAGATAACACAGATACGCAGTATTTT.

This clonotype was counted only a few times. The CDR3 nucleotides are TGTGCCACCAGCAGAGATGAACTCCAGGATACGCAGTATTTT. Translated, it gives CATSRDELQDTQYF. V and J are TRBV15 and TRBJ2-3; no firm D call. V lost 0 bases, J lost 6 bases, and 10 bases lay in between. This CDR3 has 14 amino acids. CDR1 and CDR2 from the germline V gene are LNHNV and YYDKDF (reference sequence).

This clonotype was counted only a few times. The V and J genes are TRBV28 and TRBJ2-7; 7 bases are shared with TRBD2. This CDR3 spans 14 amino acids. After removal of 5 bases from V and 0 bases from J, the junction contained 4 bases not matched to a gene. The germline V gene encodes CDR1 MDHEN and CDR2 SYDVKM. The CDR3 DNA reads TGTGCCAGCAGTACCCGGACTAGCTCCTACGAGCAGTACTTC. Translation gives CASSTRTSSYEQYF.

A single count supports this clonotype. A much bigger clone sits one base away, suggesting this may be a read error. V and J are TRBV29-1 and TRBJ1-1, with 8 bases fitting TRBD1. Germline V gives CDR1 SQVTM, CDR2 ANQGSEA. V shed 5 bases and J 8 bases; nucleotides not matched to a gene: 4. This CDR3 contains 11 residues. CDR3: CSVWTGLEAFF. DNA of the CDR3: TGCAGCGTTTGGACAGGGTTAGAAGCTTTCTTT. The full variable domain, rest sourced from reference TRBV29-1 and TRBJ1-1, is SAVISQKPSRDICQRGTSLTIQCQVDSQVTMMFWYRQQPGQSLTLIATANQGSEATYESGFVIDKFPISRPNLTFSTLTVSNMSPEDSSIYLCSVWTGLEAFFGQGTRLTVV.

This clonotype was observed a handful of times. The rearrangement uses TRBV20-1 and TRBJ2-3; 8 bases are a match to TRBD2. The CDR3 runs 15 residues. With V trimmed by 0 bases and J by 7 bases, 9 bases remained unmatched. CDR1 and CDR2 (germline): DFQATT, SNEGSKA (reference sequence). CDR3 coding DNA: TGCAGTGCTAGAGATGCGGGAGGCAGCCTAAATACGCAGTATTTT. Translated, it gives CSARDAGGSLNTQYF.

The chain uses TRBV7-8 and TRBJ2-1; 10 positions match TRBD1. The CDR3 has 16 amino acids. V trimming: 5 bases; J trimming: 8 bases; junction bases outside the gene matches: 12. Germline V CDR1 and CDR2: SGHVS, FQNEAQ. The CDR3 here is CASSPLTGQGIDEQFF. CDR3 DNA sequence: TGTGCCAGCAGCCCGTTAACGGGACAGGGGATCGATGAGCAGTTCTTC.

The rearrangement joins TRBV20-1 to TRBJ2-7; weak D call: TRBD2 (6 bases). V shed 0 bases and J shed 4 bases, with 16 bases lying between them. The germline gives CDR1 DFQATT, CDR2 SNEGSKA (reference sequence). This CDR3 comprises 15 residues. The CDR3 coding sequence is TGCAGTGCTAGAGATGGCGGGATCCCATTTTACGAGCAGTACTTC. The encoded protein is CSARDGGIPFYEQYF.

This clonotype was counted between two and nine times. The genes are TRBV20-1 and TRBJ2-7; perhaps TRBD1 as D (5 bases). The ends were cut back, 6 bases at V and 0 bases at J, with 9 bases in the middle. This CDR3 has 12 amino acids. In germline, CDR1 is DFQATT, CDR2 SNEGSKA (reference sequence). CDR3 DNA sequence: TGCAGTGCACGACAGCCCTCCTACGAGCAGTACTTC. It specifies CSARQPSYEQYF.